The clone carrying this T cell receptor (beta chain) was counted a few times. Losses at the gene ends were 6 bases for V and 0 bases for J; bases not matched to a gene: 4. The CDR3 runs 14 residues. CDR1 and CDR2 from the germline V gene are ENHRY and SYGVKD. The data are from a study of patients and donors after allogeneic stem cell transplantation. One entry per CDR3 protein results from TCRdb running MiXCR on the RT-PCR reads. The sample consists of about 110,000 distinct CDR3 sequences, less than 45% of them appearing once. This clonotype originated in a human donor who was either an allogeneic HSCT recipient or a stem cell or donor lymphocyte infusion donor (not recorded which). It is not recorded whose cells these are; they may come from a transplant donor. The V gene is TRBV10-3, the J gene TRBJ2-7, with 8 bases matching TRBD1. The sequenced sample was blood, either unsorted or a sorted T cell fraction (not recorded which). CDR3 amino acids: CAIRKDRASYEQYF. As DNA, the CDR3 is TGTGCCATCAGAAAGGACAGGGCCTCCTACGAGCAGTACTTC.